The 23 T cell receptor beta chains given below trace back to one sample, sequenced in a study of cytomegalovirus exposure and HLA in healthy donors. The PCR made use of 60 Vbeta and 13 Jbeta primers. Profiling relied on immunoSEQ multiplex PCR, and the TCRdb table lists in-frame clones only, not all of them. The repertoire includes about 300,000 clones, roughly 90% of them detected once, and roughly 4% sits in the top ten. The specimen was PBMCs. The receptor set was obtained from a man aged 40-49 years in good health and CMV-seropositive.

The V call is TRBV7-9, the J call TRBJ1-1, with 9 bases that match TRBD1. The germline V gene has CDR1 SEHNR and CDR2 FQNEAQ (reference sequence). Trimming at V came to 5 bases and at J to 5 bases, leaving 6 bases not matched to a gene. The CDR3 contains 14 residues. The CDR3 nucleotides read TGTGCCAGCAGCCCTCGGGACAGGGCTACTGAAGCTTTCTTT. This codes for CASSPRDRATEAFF.

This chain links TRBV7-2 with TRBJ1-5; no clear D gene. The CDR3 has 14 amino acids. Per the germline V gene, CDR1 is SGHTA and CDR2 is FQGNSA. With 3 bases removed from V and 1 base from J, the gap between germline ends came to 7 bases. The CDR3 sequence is CASSFVGSNQPQHF. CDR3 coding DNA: TGTGCCAGCAGCTTCGTCGGGAGCAATCAGCCCCAGCATTTT.

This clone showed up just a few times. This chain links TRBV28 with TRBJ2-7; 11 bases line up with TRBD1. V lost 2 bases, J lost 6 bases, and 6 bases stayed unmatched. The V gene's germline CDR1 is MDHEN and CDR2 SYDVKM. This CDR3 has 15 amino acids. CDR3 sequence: CASSLSRDRGGEQYF. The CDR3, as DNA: TGTGCCAGCAGTTTAAGCCGGGACAGGGGGGGCGAGCAGTACTTC.

The CDR3 here is CASSSRGGRTEAFF. The CDR3 DNA sequence: TGTGCCAGCAGCTCCAGGGGAGGGAGAACTGAAGCTTTCTTT. This rearrangement joins TRBV11-2 to TRBJ1-1, with D perhaps TRBD1 (6 bases). V was trimmed by 4 bases and J by 5 bases, leaving 14 bases between them. The CDR3 loop spans 14 amino acids. Per germline, CDR1 SGHAT and CDR2 FQNNGV.

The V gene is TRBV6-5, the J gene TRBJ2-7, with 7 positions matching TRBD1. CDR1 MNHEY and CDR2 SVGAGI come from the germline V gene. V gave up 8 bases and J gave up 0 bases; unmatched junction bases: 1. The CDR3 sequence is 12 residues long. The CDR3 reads CASQGDSYEQYF. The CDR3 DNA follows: TGTGCCAGCCAGGGGGACTCCTACGAGCAGTACTTC.

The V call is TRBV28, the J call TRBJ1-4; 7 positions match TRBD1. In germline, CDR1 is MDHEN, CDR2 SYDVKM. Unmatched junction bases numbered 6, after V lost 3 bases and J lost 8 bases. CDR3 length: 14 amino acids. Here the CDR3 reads CASSFPDRDEKLFF. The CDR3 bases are TGTGCCAGCAGTTTCCCAGACAGGGACGAAAAACTGTTTTTT.

The CDR3 sequence is CASRAGRQSTDTQYF. In nucleotides, the CDR3 is TGTGCCAGTAGGGCAGGGAGGCAGAGCACAGATACGCAGTATTTT. V and J are TRBV19 and TRBJ2-3; D possibly corresponds to TRBD2 (6 bases). V dropped 6 bases and J dropped 0 bases, with 13 bases sitting between them. The CDR3 covers 15 residues. Germline-derived CDR1 and CDR2 are LNHDA and SQIVND (reference sequence).

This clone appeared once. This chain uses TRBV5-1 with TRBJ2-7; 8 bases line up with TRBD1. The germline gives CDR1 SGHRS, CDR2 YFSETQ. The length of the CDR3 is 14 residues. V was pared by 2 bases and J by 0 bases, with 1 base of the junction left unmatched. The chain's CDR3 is CASSFTGGSYEQYF. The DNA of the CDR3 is TGCGCCAGCAGCTTTACAGGGGGCTCCTACGAGCAGTACTTC.

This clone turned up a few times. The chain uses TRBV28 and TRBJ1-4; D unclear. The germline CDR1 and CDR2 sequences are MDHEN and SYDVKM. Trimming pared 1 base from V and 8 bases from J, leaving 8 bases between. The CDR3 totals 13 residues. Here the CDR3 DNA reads TGTGCCAGCAGTTTATTCGGTGAGGAAAAACTGTTTTTT. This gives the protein CASSLFGEEKLFF.

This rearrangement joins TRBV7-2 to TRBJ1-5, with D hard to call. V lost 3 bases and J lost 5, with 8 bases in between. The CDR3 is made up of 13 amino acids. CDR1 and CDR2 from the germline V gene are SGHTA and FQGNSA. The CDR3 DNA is TGTGCCAGCAGCTTGTGGAGGGATCAGCCCCAGCATTTT. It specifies CASSLWRDQPQHF.

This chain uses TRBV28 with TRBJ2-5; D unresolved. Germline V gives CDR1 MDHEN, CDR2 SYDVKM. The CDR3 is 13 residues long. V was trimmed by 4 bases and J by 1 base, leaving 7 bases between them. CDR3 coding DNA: TGTGCCAGCAGTTGGAGATTCCAAGAGACCCAGTACTTC. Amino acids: CASSWRFQETQYF.

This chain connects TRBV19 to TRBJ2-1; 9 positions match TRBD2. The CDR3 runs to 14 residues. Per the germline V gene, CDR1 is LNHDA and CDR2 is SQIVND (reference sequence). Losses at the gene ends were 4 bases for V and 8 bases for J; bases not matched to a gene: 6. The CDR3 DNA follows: TGTGCCAGTAGTAGCGGGAGGGTGAAGGATGAGCAGTTCTTC. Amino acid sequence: CASSSGRVKDEQFF.

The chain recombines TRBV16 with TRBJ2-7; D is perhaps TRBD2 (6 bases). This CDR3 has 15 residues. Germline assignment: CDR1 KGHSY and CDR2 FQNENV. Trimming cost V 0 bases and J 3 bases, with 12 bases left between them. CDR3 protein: CASSQSADSGYEQYF. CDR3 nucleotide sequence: TGTGCCAGCAGCCAATCGGCAGATAGCGGCTACGAGCAGTACTTC.

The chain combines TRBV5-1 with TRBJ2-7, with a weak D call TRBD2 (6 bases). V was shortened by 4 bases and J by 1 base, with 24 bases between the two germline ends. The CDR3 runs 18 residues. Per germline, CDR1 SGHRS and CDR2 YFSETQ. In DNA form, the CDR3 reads TGCGCCAGCAGCCTAATTACACCCTCCAGCGGGCTATCCTACGAGCAGTACTTC. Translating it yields CASSLITPSSGLSYEQYF.

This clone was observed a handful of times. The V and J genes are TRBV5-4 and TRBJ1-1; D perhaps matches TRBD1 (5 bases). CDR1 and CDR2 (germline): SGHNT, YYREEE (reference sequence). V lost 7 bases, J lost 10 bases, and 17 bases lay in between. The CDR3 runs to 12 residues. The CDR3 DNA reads TGTGCCAGCCATCACCGGGACTCAACAGCTTTCTTT. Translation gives CASHHRDSTAFF.

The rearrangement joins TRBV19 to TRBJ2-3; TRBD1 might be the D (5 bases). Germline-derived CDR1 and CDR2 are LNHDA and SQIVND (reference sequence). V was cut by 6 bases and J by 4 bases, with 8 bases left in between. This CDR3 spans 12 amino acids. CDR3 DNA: TGTGCCAGTAGATGGGGCGCAGATACGCAGTATTTT. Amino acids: CASRWGADTQYF.

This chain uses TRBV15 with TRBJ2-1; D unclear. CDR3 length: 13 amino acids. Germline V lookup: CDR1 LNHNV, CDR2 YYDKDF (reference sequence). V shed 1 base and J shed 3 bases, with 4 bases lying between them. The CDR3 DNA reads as TGTGCCACCAGCAGAGCAGTCTACAATGAGCAGTTCTTC. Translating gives CATSRAVYNEQFF.

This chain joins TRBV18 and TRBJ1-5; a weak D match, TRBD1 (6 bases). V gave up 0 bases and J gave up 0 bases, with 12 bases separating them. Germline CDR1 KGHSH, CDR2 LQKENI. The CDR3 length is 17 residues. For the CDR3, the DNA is TGTGCCAGCTCACCACCGAAAGGGGGGGATAGCAATCAGCCCCAGCATTTT. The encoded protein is CASSPPKGGDSNQPQHF.

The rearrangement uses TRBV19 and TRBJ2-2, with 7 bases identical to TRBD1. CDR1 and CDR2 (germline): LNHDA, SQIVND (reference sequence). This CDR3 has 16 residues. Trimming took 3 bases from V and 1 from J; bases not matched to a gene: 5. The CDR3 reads CASSIAGQVNTGELFF. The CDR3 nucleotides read TGTGCCAGTAGTATCGCCGGACAGGTGAACACCGGGGAGCTGTTTTTT.

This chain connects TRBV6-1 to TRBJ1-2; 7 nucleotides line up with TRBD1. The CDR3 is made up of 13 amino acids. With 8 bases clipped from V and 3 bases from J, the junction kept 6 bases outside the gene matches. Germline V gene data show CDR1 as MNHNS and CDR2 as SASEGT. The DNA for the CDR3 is TGTGCCAGCTCCCCTACAGGGGACTATGGCTACACCTTC. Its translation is CASSPTGDYGYTF.

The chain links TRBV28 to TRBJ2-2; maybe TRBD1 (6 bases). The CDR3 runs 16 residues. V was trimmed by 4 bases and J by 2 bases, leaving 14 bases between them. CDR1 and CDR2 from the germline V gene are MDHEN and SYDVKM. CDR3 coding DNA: TGTGCCAGCAGTTCGACAGGTTTACTAAACACCGGGGAGCTGTTTTTT. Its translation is CASSSTGLLNTGELFF.

The CDR3 sequence: CASSHSGRQSQETQYF. DNA of the CDR3: TGTGCCAGCAGCCATAGCGGGAGACAATCCCAAGAGACCCAGTACTTC. This rearrangement joins TRBV5-6 to TRBJ2-5; 9 bases map to TRBD2. The CDR3 extends over 16 amino acids. Germline CDR1 reads SGHDT; CDR2 reads YYEEEE. Trimming cost V 4 bases and J 1 base; bases outside gene matches: 8.

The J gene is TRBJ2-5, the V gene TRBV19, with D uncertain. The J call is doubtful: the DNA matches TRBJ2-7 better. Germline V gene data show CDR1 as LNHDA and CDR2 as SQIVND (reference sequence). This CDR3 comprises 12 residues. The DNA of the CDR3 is TGTGCCAGTAGTTCCACTACGATCGAGCAGTACTTC. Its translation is CASSSTTIEQYF.